These T cell receptor beta chains were read from a single sample in a study of CD4 and CD8 cells across lung adenocarcinoma regions. TCRdb reprocessed the PCR reads with MiXCR, giving one entry per CDR3 protein. This table has 14,000 or so distinct CDR3 sequences, around 45% appearing once. Sequencing was performed on CD4+ T cells from the center of a lung tumor. Receptors originate from a male donor with lung adenocarcinoma. The CD4 and CD8 labels of this study may be unreliable. CDR3s include the opening cysteine and the closing phenylalanine or tryptophan. The D gene is left open where the match is weak. For some rows the clone size is stated as once, few or many, or as a class when expanded; others skip it.

v_call	d_call	j_call	clone_size	cdr3_nt	cdr3_aa
TRBV20-1	TRBD2	TRBJ2-7	.	TGCAGTGCTTCCCCCCTGGGACTAGCAGACGAGCAGTACTTC	CSASPLGLADEQYF
TRBV30	.	TRBJ2-5	.	TGTGCCTGGAGTGTACCGGGGAGAGAGACCCAGTACTTC	CAWSVPGRETQYF
TRBV27	TRBD2	TRBJ2-3	.	TGTGCCAGCAGCTCCCCGGGGCGGGAGGAGGATACCCAGTCTTTT	CASSSPGREEDTQSF
TRBV6-1	.	TRBJ2-3	.	TGTGCCAGCAGCGAGGGTCAGGCAGGCAAAGACACGCAGTACTTT	CASSEGQAGKDTQYF
TRBV7-2	.	TRBJ2-1	.	TGTGCCAGCAGCTTAGACAGGGCCGGTGAGCAGTTCTTC	CASSLDRAGEQFF
TRBV6-1	.	TRBJ2-5	.	TGTGCCAGCAGTGAAGTGGGCCGTGAGAAAAACACCCAGTACTTC	CASSEVGREKNTQYF
TRBV27	.	TRBJ1-1	many	TGTGCCAGCAGCAGACAGGAGAACACTGAAGCTTTCTTT	CASSRQENTEAFF
TRBV27	TRBD1	TRBJ2-7	.	TGTGCCAGCAGATTCGGGGCAGGGGGCTACGAGCAGTACTTC	CASRFGAGGYEQYF
TRBV6-1	.	TRBJ1-2	many	TGTGCCAGCAGTGAAGCGAGGCAGGAAACCAAAGCTAACTATGGCTACACCTTC	CASSEARQETKANYGYTF
TRBV27	.	TRBJ2-1	.	TGTGCCAGCAGTTGGCAACTGGCCTACAATGAGCAGTTCTTC	CASSWQLAYNEQFF
TRBV11-1	.	TRBJ2-2	once	TGTGCCAGCAGCTCCGACTGGCCGGACGGGGAGCTGTTTTTT	CASSSDWPDGELFF
TRBV10-2	TRBD1	TRBJ2-6	.	TGCGCCAGCAGTGAGGGCAGGGGGCGGTCGGGCGCCAACGTGCAGTCCTTC	CASSEGRGRSGANVQSF
TRBV6-1	.	TRBJ2-4	.	TGTGCCAGCAGTGAATTCGGGGGGAGGGGGAGCTTAGACCAAGAGATTCAGTACTTC	CASSEFGGRGSLDQEIQYF
TRBV6-2/TRBV6-3	TRBD2	TRBJ2-7	.	TGTGCCAGCAGTTTAAGAGCCCTGTGGCGGGAGTTCTTTCGCGAGCAGTACTTC	CASSLRALWREFFREQYF
TRBV6-5	TRBD1	TRBJ2-3	.	TGTGCCAGCAGGTACCACAGGGGGAGGAACCCAGATACCCAGTATTTT	CASRYHRGRNPDTQYF
TRBV6-1	.	TRBJ2-5	.	TGTGCCAGCAGTGCGCTACTAGAGACCCAGTACTTC	CASSALLETQYF
TRBV6-1	.	TRBJ1-1	many	TGTGCCAGCAGTGAATTTTTGGCAGCGAACACTGAAGCTTTCTTT	CASSEFLAANTEAFF
TRBV28	TRBD1	TRBJ2-3	few	TGTGCCAGCACCATAGGACAGGGGGCGTCAGATACGCAGTATTTT	CASTIGQGASDTQYF
TRBV6-5	.	TRBJ2-7	medium-sized	TGTGCCAGCAGTTACCGGCGGCAGCTAGCTAACTACGAGCAGTACTTC	CASSYRRQLANYEQYF
TRBV6-1	TRBD2	TRBJ2-4	.	TGTGCCAGGGGTGTAATGGCTAGCGGGAGAAACATTCAGTACTTC	CARGVMASGRNIQYF
TRBV24-1	TRBD1	TRBJ2-5	.	TGTGCCACCAGTGATTTCGACAGGGGCCAAGAGACCCAGTACTTC	CATSDFDRGQETQYF
TRBV7-2	.	TRBJ2-2	few	TGTGCCAGCAGCCCAGAATCGGCCGCGAACACCGGGGAGCTGTTTTTT	CASSPESAANTGELFF
TRBV6-1	TRBD1	TRBJ1-4	medium-sized	TGTGCCAGCACTGGCAACACAGGGGATGAAAAACTGTTTTTT	CASTGNTGDEKLFF
TRBV7-2	.	TRBJ2-6	.	TGTGCCAGCAGCCCCCCGTCCGGACGGAGCTCTGGGGCCAACGTCCTGACTTTC	CASSPPSGRSSGANVLTF
TRBV14	TRBD1	TRBJ1-2	.	TGTGCCAGCAGCCAAGATCAGCGGCAGGGGGGTTATGGCTACACCTTC	CASSQDQRQGGYGYTF
TRBV10-3	.	TRBJ2-4	once	TGTGCGGGGCAGGGGGGCGAAGACCAAGACACCCAGTACTTC	CAGQGGEDQDTQYF
TRBV6-5	.	TRBJ2-3	.	TGTGCCAGGGGTTACGGGGGTTCTGGCACAGATACGCAGTATTTC	CARGYGGSGTDTQYF
TRBV7-2	.	TRBJ2-3	medium-sized	TGTGCCAGCAGCCCCACTCTGCGGATTAGCACAGATACGCAGTATTTT	CASSPTLRISTDTQYF
TRBV6-1	.	TRBJ1-5	.	TGTGCCAGCAGTGAAAACGAGAATCAGCCCCAGCATTTT	CASSENENQPQHF
TRBV6-1	TRBD1	TRBJ2-3	.	TGTGCCAGCAGTGGGGACAGGGTCACAGATACGCAGTATTTT	CASSGDRVTDTQYF
TRBV7-6	TRBD2	TRBJ2-1	few	TGTGCCAGCAGCACTAGCGGGAGGTCTTATGAGCAGTTCTTC	CASSTSGRSYEQFF
TRBV4-1	TRBD1	TRBJ1-2	few	TGCGCCAGCAGGCCCGGGACAGGGGGAGAGTTATATGGCTACACCTTC	CASRPGTGGELYGYTF
TRBV6-1	.	TRBJ2-7	.	TGTGCCAGCAGGGGGCACGGCGCCAAAAACACGCAGTACTTC	CASRGHGAKNTQYF
TRBV27	.	TRBJ2-1	medium-sized	TGTGCCAGCAGTTTATGGGGTTTATTGAATGAGCAGTTCTTC	CASSLWGLLNEQFF
TRBV28	.	TRBJ2-2	few	TGTGCCAGCAGGCATAACATACAGGGGAGGGCCGGGGAGCTGTTTTTT	CASRHNIQGRAGELFF
TRBV10-3	TRBD2	TRBJ2-1	.	TGTGCCCCCCCACTAGCGGGAGGCGCAGGTGAGCAGTTCTTC	CAPPLAGGAGEQFF
TRBV11-3	.	TRBJ2-1	.	TGTGCCAGCAGCCAAGGGGACGGAACCTACAATGAGCAGTTCTTC	CASSQGDGTYNEQFF
TRBV27	.	TRBJ2-4	once	TGTGCCAGCAGTAAGACATACTCTTTAGCCAAAAACATTCAGTACTTC	CASSKTYSLAKNIQYF
TRBV6-5	TRBD1	TRBJ1-1	.	TGTGCCAGCAGTTCGGGACAGGGGAAAAACACTGAAGCTTTCTTT	CASSSGQGKNTEAFF
TRBV6-1	.	TRBJ2-5	few	TGTGCCAGCAGTAGGGACGGGGATCAAGAGACCCAGTACTTC	CASSRDGDQETQYF
TRBV7-2	.	TRBJ1-1	few	TGTGCCAGCAGCTTAGCGTCAGGGTCCACTGAAGCTTTCTTT	CASSLASGSTEAFF
TRBV6-5	.	TRBJ1-4	many	TGTGCCAGCAGTTTGGACAGATGGGTGGCTAATGAAAAACTGTTTTTT	CASSLDRWVANEKLFF
TRBV6-1	.	TRBJ1-3	.	TGTGCCAGCAGTCCACTCCGCCCACAGGGATATGTCGATGGAAACACCATATATTTT	CASSPLRPQGYVDGNTIYF